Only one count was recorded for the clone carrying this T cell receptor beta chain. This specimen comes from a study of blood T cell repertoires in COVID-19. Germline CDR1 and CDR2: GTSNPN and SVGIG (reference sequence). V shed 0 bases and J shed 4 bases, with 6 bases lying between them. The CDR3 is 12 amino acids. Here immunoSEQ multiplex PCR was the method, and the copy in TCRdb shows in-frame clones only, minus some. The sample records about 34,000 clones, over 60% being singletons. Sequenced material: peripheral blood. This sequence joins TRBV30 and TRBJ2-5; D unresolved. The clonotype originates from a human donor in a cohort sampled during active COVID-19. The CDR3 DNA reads TGTGCCTGGAGTGTCTCGCGAGAGACCCAGTACTTC. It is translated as CAWSVSRETQYF.